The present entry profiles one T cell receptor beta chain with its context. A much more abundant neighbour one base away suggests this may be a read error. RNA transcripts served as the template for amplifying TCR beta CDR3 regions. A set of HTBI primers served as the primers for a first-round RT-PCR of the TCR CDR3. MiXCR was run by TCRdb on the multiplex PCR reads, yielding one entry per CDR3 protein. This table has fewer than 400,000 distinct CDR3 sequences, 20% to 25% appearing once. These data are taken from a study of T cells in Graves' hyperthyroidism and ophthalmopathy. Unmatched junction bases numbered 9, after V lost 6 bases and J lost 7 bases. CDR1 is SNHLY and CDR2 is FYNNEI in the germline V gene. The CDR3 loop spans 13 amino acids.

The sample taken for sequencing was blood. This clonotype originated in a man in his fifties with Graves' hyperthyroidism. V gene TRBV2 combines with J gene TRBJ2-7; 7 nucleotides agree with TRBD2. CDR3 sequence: CASSQRRRGEQYF. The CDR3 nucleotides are TGTGCCAGCAGCCAGAGACGGCGGGGGGAGCAGTACTTC.